This T cell receptor beta chain was sequenced for a study of cytomegalovirus exposure and HLA in healthy donors. Study-level points and caveats: Earlier analysis looked at TCR beta V segments, and most were productive about 90% or about 30% of the time. Several of the most significant clusters were apparently associated with common viral pathogens in a later analysis. Some V segments could not be told apart, so they were left out, TRBV6-2 and TRBV6-3 among them. In a later analysis, CMV-associated beta chains were mostly HLA-associated, it appeared.

Both 60 Vbeta primers and 13 Jbeta primers went into the PCR. Clones were read by immunoSEQ multiplex PCR, and TCRdb kept only the in-frame ones, dropping some. The data contain about 140,000 clones, less than 90% of them singletons. The CDR3 consists of 14 residues. After removal of 6 bases from V and 4 bases from J, the junction contained 8 bases not matched to a gene. Germline CDR1 reads MNHNS; CDR2 reads SASEGT. Comment on this clone: Its antigen remains unknown.

This chain joins TRBV6-1 and TRBJ1-1; 7 nucleotides line up with TRBD1. Input material: PBMCs. The receptor comes from a man between 40 and 49 years old in good health and CMV-seronegative. The CDR3 loop reads CASRTQGLSTEAFF. CDR3 coding DNA: TGTGCCAGCAGGACACAGGGGTTGAGCACTGAAGCTTTCTTT.